These 12 T cell receptor beta chains were sequenced from one sample in a study of cytomegalovirus exposure and HLA in healthy donors. The PCR contained 60 Vbeta and 13 Jbeta primers. Data came from immunoSEQ multiplex PCR; TCRdb stores just in-frame clones and leaves some out. The sample shows some 160,000 clones, over 70% of them seen only once. The sequenced material came from PBMCs. These receptors were collected from a woman between 18 and 29 years old in good health and CMV-seronegative.

V and J are TRBV6-1 and TRBJ2-7, with TRBD1 as a possible D gene (5 bases). Germline V gene lookup returns CDR1 MNHNS and CDR2 SASEGT. The CDR3 loop spans 12 amino acids. V lost 4 bases and J 4 bases, leaving 8 bases between the germline ends. CDR3 in amino acids: CASSVDKYEQYF. In DNA, the CDR3 is TGTGCCAGCAGTGTGGACAAGTACGAGCAGTACTTC.

The CDR3 DNA follows: TGTGCCAGCAGCGTAGCGGGACAGGGCGGTAATGAGCAGTTCTTC. Translated: CASSVAGQGGNEQFF. The chain couples TRBV9 to TRBJ2-1, with 9 bases that match TRBD1. Germline assignment: CDR1 SGDLS and CDR2 YYNGEE. CDR3 length: 15 residues. The V gene end was trimmed by 0 bases and the J gene end by 7 bases; junction bases not matched to a gene: 5.

This chain uses TRBV12-5 with TRBJ2-2, with D perhaps matching TRBD2 (5 bases). This CDR3 comprises 14 residues. Germline values: CDR1 LGHNT, CDR2 FRNRAP. Trimming pared 7 bases from V and 6 bases from J, leaving 15 bases between. The DNA for the CDR3 is TGTGCTAGTGCCCCGGACGGGAAGCCCGGGGAGCTGTTTTTT. Its translation is CASAPDGKPGELFF.

The gene calls are TRBV28 and TRBJ1-6, with 8 bases that match TRBD1. Germline trimming cut 5 bases from V and 5 bases from J; bases unmatched to any gene: 11. The germline gives CDR1 MDHEN, CDR2 SYDVKM. The length of the CDR3 is 17 residues. The chain's CDR3 is CASSIYRGWANNSPLHF. CDR3 DNA sequence: TGTGCCAGCAGTATATACAGGGGGTGGGCAAATAATTCACCCCTCCACTTT.

The chain is built from TRBV5-4 and TRBJ1-2; TRBD1 is a possible D gene (6 bases). Trimming pared 4 bases from V and 4 bases from J, leaving 17 bases between. The germline V gene encodes CDR1 SGHNT and CDR2 YYREEE (reference sequence). This CDR3 spans 15 amino acids. The CDR3 DNA is TGTGCCAGCAGCCAGAGACAGGCTATTGGCTATGGCTACACCTTC. Protein: CASSQRQAIGYGYTF.

This clone occurred once. The chain joins TRBV5-5 to TRBJ1-1, with D uncertain. V dropped 7 bases and J dropped 4 bases, with 8 bases sitting between them. CDR1 and CDR2 (germline): SGHKS, YYEKEE (reference sequence). The CDR3 spans 11 residues. The CDR3 protein is CASVRSTEAFF. DNA for the CDR3: TGTGCCAGCGTAAGGAGCACTGAAGCTTTCTTT.

The J gene is TRBJ1-1, the V gene TRBV9; D is uncertain. CDR3 length: 16 amino acids. CDR1 is SGDLS and CDR2 is YYNGEE in the germline V gene. Trimming shortened V by 3 bases and J by 0 bases, and 15 bases separated the two germline ends. The CDR3 nucleotides are TGTGCCAGCAGCGACCCCGTACAGTTAATGAACACTGAAGCTTTCTTT. Its translation: CASSDPVQLMNTEAFF.

This chain joins TRBV11-3 and TRBJ2-7; 7 nucleotides line up with TRBD1. CDR1 and CDR2 (germline): SGHNT, YENEEA. The CDR3 length is 14 residues. With 3 bases clipped from V and 2 bases from J, the junction kept 4 bases outside the gene matches. The CDR3 loop reads CASSLTGITYEQYF. The CDR3 DNA sequence: TGTGCCAGCAGCTTGACAGGGATTACCTACGAGCAGTACTTC.

The V and J genes are TRBV18 and TRBJ1-1; no definite D call. The CDR3 consists of 14 residues. V was trimmed by 1 base and J by 5 bases, leaving 11 bases between them. The germline CDR1 and CDR2 sequences are KGHSH and LQKENI. CDR3 bases: TGTGCCAGCTCACCACGGACGGGAGAAACTGAAGCTTTCTTT. Its translation: CASSPRTGETEAFF.

CDR3 region: CASSPRVPKNIQYF. CDR3 DNA: TGTGCCAGCAGTCCCAGGGTTCCCAAAAACATTCAGTACTTC. This chain uses TRBV28 with TRBJ2-4; D perhaps matches TRBD1 (5 bases). The germline CDR1 and CDR2 sequences are MDHEN and SYDVKM. The V gene lost 5 bases and the J gene lost 2 bases, with 10 bases spanning the gap. This CDR3 comprises 14 residues.

This clone was seen only a few times. This chain joins TRBV11-3 and TRBJ2-1, with D tentatively TRBD2 (6 bases). This CDR3 has 15 residues. The V end was cut by 2 bases, the J end by 4 bases, with 12 bases between. Per the germline V gene, CDR1 is SGHNT and CDR2 is YENEEA. CDR3 sequence: CASSLTGEPYNEQFF. CDR3 DNA: TGTGCCAGCAGCTTAACGGGGGAACCTTACAATGAGCAGTTCTTC.

The chain links TRBV10-1 to TRBJ1-1; 9 positions agree with TRBD1. From germline, CDR1 is WNHNN and CDR2 SYGVQD (reference sequence). Trimming took 7 bases from V and 5 from J; bases not matched to a gene: 11. This CDR3 is built from 15 residues. CDR3 sequence reads: CASTETGTGNTEAFF. The CDR3 DNA sequence: TGCGCCAGCACAGAGACCGGGACAGGGAATACTGAAGCTTTCTTT.